These 7 T cell receptor beta chains were sequenced from one sample in a study of blood T cell repertoires in COVID-19. Method: immunoSEQ multiplex PCR; TCRdb's copy keeps in-frame clones and lacks some. The table records 50,000 to 65,000 clones, 80% to 90% of them present only once. The sample comprised peripheral blood. These receptor sequences come from a human donor in a cohort sampled during active COVID-19.

This clone has just one count. CDR3 DNA: TGTGCCAGCTCACCTCTCGACAGGAGCTATGGCTACACCTTC. This gives the protein CASSPLDRSYGYTF. The V call is TRBV18, the J call TRBJ1-2; weak D call: TRBD1 (6 bases). The CDR3 is 14 amino acids. The germline V and J ends were trimmed by 3 bases and 4 bases, with 12 bases remaining between them. Germline CDR1 KGHSH, CDR2 LQKENI. Full variable domain (rest looked up from reference TRBV18 and TRBJ1-2): NAGVMQNPRHLVRRRGQEARLRCSPMKGHSHVYWYRQLPEEGLKFMVYLQKENIIDESGMPKERFSAEFPKEGPSILRIQQVVRGDSAAYFCASSPLDRSYGYTFGSGTRLTVV.

The genes are TRBV11-2 and TRBJ1-6; 8 positions match TRBD1. V shed 1 base, J shed 4 bases, and the junction held 12 bases outside the gene matches. The CDR3 is 19 amino acids. Germline loops: CDR1 SGHAT, CDR2 FQNNGV. CDR3 region: CASSLVGQGAGFYNSPLHF. CDR3 nucleotide sequence: TGTGCCAGCAGCTTAGTTGGGCAGGGGGCCGGGTTTTATAATTCACCCCTCCACTTT.

This clone was found once. This chain connects TRBV5-1 to TRBJ2-1; TRBD2 aligns across 7 bases. J was trimmed by 10 bases and V by 3 bases; bases with no gene match: 10. The CDR3 runs 14 residues. Germline lookup yields CDR1 SGHRS and CDR2 YFSETQ. CDR3 in DNA: TGCGCCAGCAGCTCCTCTAGCGGCTACGGGGAGCAGTTCTTC. It codes for CASSSSSGYGEQFF.

This chain joins TRBV6-5 and TRBJ2-3, with D possibly being TRBD1 (6 bases). Germline V CDR1 and CDR2: MNHEY, SVGAGI. The CDR3 is 12 residues long. Trimming took off 3 bases at V and 11 bases at J, with 12 bases between the two ends. The chain's CDR3 is CASSYAQGMQYF. The CDR3 DNA reads TGTGCCAGCAGTTATGCTCAGGGGATGCAGTATTTT.

The chain employs TRBV5-4 and TRBJ2-1; 8 bases map to TRBD1. Germline CDR1 SGHNT, CDR2 YYREEE (reference sequence). The trim removed 1 base at V and 9 bases at J, leaving 9 bases unmatched. The CDR3 is 15 amino acids. CDR3: CASSLFLSGQGEQFF. For the CDR3, the DNA is TGTGCCAGCAGCTTGTTTCTTAGCGGACAGGGTGAGCAGTTCTTC.

The gene calls are TRBV19 and TRBJ1-2; D may be TRBD1 (6 bases). V was cut by 6 bases and J by 7 bases, with 18 bases left in between. Germline CDR1 is LNHDA and CDR2 is SQIVND (reference sequence). The CDR3 runs 14 residues. CDR3 amino acids: CASRGTPGSGGYTF. CDR3 in DNA: TGTGCCAGTAGAGGGACACCGGGGTCGGGTGGCTACACCTTC.

V gene TRBV5-1 combines with J gene TRBJ2-5, with 8 bases matching TRBD1. Looked up from germline, CDR1 is SGHRS and CDR2 is YFSETQ. Losses at the gene ends were 4 bases for V and 3 bases for J; bases not matched to a gene: 5. The CDR3 is 14 residues long. DNA of the CDR3: TGCGCCAGCAGCATCGGGACAGGAGAAGAGACCCAGTACTTC. Encoded protein: CASSIGTGEETQYF.